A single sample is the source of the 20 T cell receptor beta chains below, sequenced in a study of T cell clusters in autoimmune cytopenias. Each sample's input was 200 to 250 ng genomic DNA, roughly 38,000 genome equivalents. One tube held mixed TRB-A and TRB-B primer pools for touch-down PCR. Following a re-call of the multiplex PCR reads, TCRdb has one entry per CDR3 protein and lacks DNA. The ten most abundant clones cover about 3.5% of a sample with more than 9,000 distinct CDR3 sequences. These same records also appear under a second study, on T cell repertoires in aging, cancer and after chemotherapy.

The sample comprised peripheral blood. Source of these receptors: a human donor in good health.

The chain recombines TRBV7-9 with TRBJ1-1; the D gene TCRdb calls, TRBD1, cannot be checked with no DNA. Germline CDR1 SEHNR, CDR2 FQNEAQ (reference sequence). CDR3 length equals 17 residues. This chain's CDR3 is CASSQLPGGALGGEAFF.

CDR3 loop: CASSFRVTGGHEQYF. The chain employs TRBV28 and TRBJ2-7; TCRdb returns TRBD1, unconfirmable since there is no DNA. Germline assignment: CDR1 MDHEN and CDR2 SYDVKM. This CDR3 has 15 amino acids.

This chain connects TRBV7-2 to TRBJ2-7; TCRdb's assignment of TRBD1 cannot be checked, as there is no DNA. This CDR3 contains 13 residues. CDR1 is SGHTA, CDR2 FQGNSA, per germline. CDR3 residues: CASSLIRDYEQYF.

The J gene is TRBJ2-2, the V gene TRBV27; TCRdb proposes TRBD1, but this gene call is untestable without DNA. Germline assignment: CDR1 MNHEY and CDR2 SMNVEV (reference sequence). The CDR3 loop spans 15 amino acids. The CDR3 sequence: CASSRDRGLPGELFF.

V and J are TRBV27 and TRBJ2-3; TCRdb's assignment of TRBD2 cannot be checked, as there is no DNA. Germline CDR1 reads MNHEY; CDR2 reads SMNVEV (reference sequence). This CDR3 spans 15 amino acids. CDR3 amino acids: CASSLRAGGGHTQYF.

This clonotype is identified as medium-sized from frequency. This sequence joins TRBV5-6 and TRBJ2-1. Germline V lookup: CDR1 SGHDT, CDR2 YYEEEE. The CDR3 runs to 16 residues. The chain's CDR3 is CASSLAGSGKRNEQFF. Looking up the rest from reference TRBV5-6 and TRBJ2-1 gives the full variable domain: DAGVTQSPTHLIKTRGQQVTLRCSPKSGHDTVSWYQQALGQGPQFIFQYYEEEERQRGNFPDRFSGHQFPNYSSELNVNALLLGDSALYLCASSLAGSGKRNEQFFGPGTRLTVL.

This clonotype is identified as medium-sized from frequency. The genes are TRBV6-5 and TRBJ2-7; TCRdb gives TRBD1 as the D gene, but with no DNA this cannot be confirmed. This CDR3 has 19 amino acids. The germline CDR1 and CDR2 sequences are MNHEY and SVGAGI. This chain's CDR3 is CASSYNIPTGGRLYYEQYF.

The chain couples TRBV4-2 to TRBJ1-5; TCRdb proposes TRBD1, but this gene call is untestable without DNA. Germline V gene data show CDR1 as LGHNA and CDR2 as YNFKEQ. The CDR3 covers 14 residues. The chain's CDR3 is CASSRDSINQPQHF.

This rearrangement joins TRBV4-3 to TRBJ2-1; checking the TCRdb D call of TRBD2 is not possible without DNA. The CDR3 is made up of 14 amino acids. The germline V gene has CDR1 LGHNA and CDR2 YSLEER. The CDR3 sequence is CASSQDLGVLVQFF.

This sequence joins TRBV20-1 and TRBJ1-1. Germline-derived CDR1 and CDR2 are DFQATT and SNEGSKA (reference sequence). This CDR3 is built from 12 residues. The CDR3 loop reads CSAGPPFTEAFF.

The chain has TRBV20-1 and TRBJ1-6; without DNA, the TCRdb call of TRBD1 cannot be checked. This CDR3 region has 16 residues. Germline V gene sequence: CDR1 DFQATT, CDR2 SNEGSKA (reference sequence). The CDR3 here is CSAKGAGSSYNSPLHF.

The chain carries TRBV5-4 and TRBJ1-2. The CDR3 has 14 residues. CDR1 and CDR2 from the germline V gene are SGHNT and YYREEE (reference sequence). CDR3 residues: CASSLEREDYGYTF.

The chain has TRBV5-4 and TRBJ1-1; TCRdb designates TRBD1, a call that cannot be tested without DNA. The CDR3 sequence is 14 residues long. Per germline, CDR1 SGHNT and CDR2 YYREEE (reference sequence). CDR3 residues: CASSPPRGGTEAFF.

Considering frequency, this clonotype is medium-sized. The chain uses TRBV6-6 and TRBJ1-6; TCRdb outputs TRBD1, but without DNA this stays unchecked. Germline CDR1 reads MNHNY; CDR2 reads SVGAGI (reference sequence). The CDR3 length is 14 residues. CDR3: CASSSGRANSPLHF.

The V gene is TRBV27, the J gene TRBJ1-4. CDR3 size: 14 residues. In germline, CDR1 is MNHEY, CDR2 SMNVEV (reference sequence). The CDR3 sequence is CASSLYSTNEKLFF.

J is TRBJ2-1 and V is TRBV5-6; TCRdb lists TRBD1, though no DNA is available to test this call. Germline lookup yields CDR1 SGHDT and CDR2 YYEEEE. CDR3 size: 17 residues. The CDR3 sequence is CASSLRQGSFGYNEQFF.

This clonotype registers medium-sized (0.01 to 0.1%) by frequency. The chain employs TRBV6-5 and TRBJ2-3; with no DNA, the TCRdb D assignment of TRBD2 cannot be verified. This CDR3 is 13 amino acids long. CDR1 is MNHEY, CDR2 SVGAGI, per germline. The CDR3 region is CASSGTPVDTQYF.

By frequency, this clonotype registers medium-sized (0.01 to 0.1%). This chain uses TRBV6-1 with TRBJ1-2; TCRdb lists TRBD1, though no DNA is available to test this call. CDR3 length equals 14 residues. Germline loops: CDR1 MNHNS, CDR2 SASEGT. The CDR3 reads CASTQLKTGDGYTF.

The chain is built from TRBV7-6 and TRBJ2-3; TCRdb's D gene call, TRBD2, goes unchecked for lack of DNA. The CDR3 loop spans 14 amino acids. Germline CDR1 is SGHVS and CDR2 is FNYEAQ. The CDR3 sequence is CASSQSGGTDTQYF. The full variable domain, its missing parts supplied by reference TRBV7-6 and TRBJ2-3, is GAGVSQSPRYKVTKRGQDVALRCDPISGHVSLYWYRQALGQGPEFLTYFNYEAQQDKSGLPNDRFSAERPEGSISTLTIQRTEQRDSAMYRCASSQSGGTDTQYFGPGTRLTVL.

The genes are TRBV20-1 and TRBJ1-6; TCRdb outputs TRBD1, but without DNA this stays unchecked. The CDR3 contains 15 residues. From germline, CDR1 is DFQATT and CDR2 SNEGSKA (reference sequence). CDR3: CSAQRGQIYNSPLHF.